The TCR beta chain described here comes from a study of type 1 and type 2 diabetes patients. Trimming removed 2 bases from V and 7 bases from J, with 6 bases in between. Germline CDR1 MNHEY, CDR2 SMNVEV (reference sequence). CDR3 size: 12 residues. The PCR template was genomic DNA. Multiplex PCR with 30 forward and 13 reverse primers amplified the TCR beta CDR3. TCRdb fed the multiplex PCR reads into MiXCR, producing one record per CDR3 protein. The data hold 280,000 or so distinct CDR3 sequences, with 40% to 50% observed a single time. Sequencing was carried out using peripheral blood mononuclear cells (PBMCs). The source is a man aged 18 to 29 with type 2 diabetes. The J gene is TRBJ2-1, the V gene TRBV27; maybe TRBD2 (5 bases). CDR3 sequence reads: CASSLRENEQFF. CDR3 DNA: TGTGCCAGCAGTTTAAGGGAGAATGAGCAGTTCTTC.